The 22 T cell receptor beta chains given below trace back to one sample, sequenced in a study of blood T cells in healthy people across ages (dated by TCRdb to 2015 to 2017). The library was built by means of 5' RACE. Sequencing took place on an Illumina HiSeq 2500. A second PCR of roughly 6 to 11 cycles was performed with a sample-barcoded 5' primer and a J-beta primer mix. TCRdb ran its own pipeline on the public reads, namely fastp trimming at Q25 and MiXCR clone calling, and kept in-frame beta chains. Rows with a matching CDR3 protein are joined into one entry that keeps the most common DNA and genes. This sample comprises a few hundred thousand distinct CDR3 sequences, approximately 47% of them detected only once. Around 50% of the sample is in the top ten clones. Sequencing used blood. The receptors come from a man in his sixties in good health.

The chain couples TRBV7-3 to TRBJ2-1; 7 positions match TRBD2. Germline assignment: CDR1 SGHTA and CDR2 FQGTGA. The CDR3 consists of 15 residues. The V gene end was trimmed by 5 bases and the J gene end by 6 bases; junction bases not matched to a gene: 10. The CDR3 reads CASSRPTAGVNEQFF. CDR3 nucleotides: TGTGCCAGCAGCCGCCCCACCGCGGGGGTCAATGAGCAGTTCTTC.

V usage is TRBV4-2 and J usage is TRBJ2-5; 10 positions agree with TRBD1. The DNA end favors TRBJ2-7, so the J call may be wrong. This CDR3 has 15 amino acids. The V gene's germline CDR1 is LGHNA and CDR2 YNFKEQ. The DNA for the CDR3 is TGTGCCAGCAGCCAAGTGGGACAGGGGTTCGACGAGCAGTACTTC. Protein product: CASSQVGQGFDEQYF.

The chain is built from TRBV6-4 and TRBJ2-3; 8 bases are a match to TRBD1. Germline CDR1 reads MRHNA; CDR2 reads SNTAGT. The CDR3 is 15 residues long. The ends lost 6 bases at V and 4 bases at J; junction bases unmatched: 9. The CDR3 protein is CASSPDRAGPDTQYF. Here the CDR3 DNA reads TGTGCCAGCAGCCCGGACAGGGCCGGGCCAGATACGCAGTATTTT.

A note on this clonotype: An end of the junction does not agree with germline; a read error may underlie this. The chain joins TRBV11-3 to TRBJ2-3; D remains unclear. CDR3 length: 15 residues. Germline loops: CDR1 SGHNT, CDR2 YENEEA. CDR3 coding DNA: TGTGCCAGCGGCTTGGGCAGAGAATTCACAGATACGCAGTATTTT. The encoded protein is CASGLGREFTDTQYF.

In this sample, this clonotype turned up a few times. In nucleotides, the CDR3 is TGCAGTGCCCCCCACCGGAGCGGAGAACGCAATGAGCAGTTCTTC. Translation gives CSAPHRSGERNEQFF. V is TRBV20-1 and J is TRBJ2-1; weak D call: TRBD2 (5 bases). The CDR3 is 15 residues long. V lost 6 bases, J lost 6 bases, and 21 bases lay in between. Germline V gives CDR1 DFQATT, CDR2 SNEGSKA (reference sequence).

The V and J genes are TRBV27 and TRBJ1-4, with D possibly matching TRBD1 (6 bases). CDR1 and CDR2 from the germline V gene are MNHEY and SMNVEV (reference sequence). This CDR3 contains 14 residues. The germline V and J ends were trimmed by 5 bases and 7 bases, with 14 bases remaining between them. The DNA of the CDR3 is TGTGCCAGCAGTCCCCGGGACATACGTGAAAAACTGTTTTTT. Amino acid sequence: CASSPRDIREKLFF.

The CDR3 DNA is TGTGCCAGCAGCTTGGCGCCACCAGCAGATACGCAGTATTTT. Protein product: CASSLAPPADTQYF. The J gene is TRBJ2-3, the V gene TRBV5-4; D uncertain. The CDR3 sequence is 14 residues long. Trimming pared 0 bases from V and 4 bases from J, leaving 9 bases between. The germline V gene has CDR1 SGHNT and CDR2 YYREEE (reference sequence).

The rearrangement uses TRBV4-1 and TRBJ1-2, with a tentative D call TRBD1 (6 bases). The germline CDR1 and CDR2 sequences are MGHRA and YSYEKL. Trimming left V 0 bases short and J 4 bases short, with 18 bases between. This CDR3 has 17 amino acids. The CDR3 DNA reads TGCGCCAGCAGCCAAGACTGGGGTGGGGGCTTGGTCTATGGCTACACCTTC. It encodes CASSQDWGGGLVYGYTF.

The gene calls are TRBV5-1 and TRBJ2-5; 7 bases are shared with TRBD1. This CDR3 is built from 14 residues. The V gene end was trimmed by 3 bases and the J gene end by 5 bases; junction bases not matched to a gene: 7. The germline CDR1 and CDR2 sequences are SGHRS and YFSETQ. The chain's CDR3 is CASSSTGTDETQYF. Written as DNA, the CDR3 is TGCGCCAGCAGCTCTACCGGGACAGATGAGACCCAGTACTTC. Drawing the rest from reference TRBV5-1 and TRBJ2-5, the complete variable domain is KAGVTQTPRYLIKTRGQQVTLSCSPISGHRSVSWYQQTPGQGLQFLFEYFSETQRNKGNFPGRFSGRQFSNSRSEMNVSTLELGDSALYLCASSSTGTDETQYFGPGTRLLVL.

J is TRBJ2-1 and V is TRBV9; 8 bases line up with TRBD2. V lost 2 bases and J lost 2; bases outside the gene matches: 3. CDR3 length: 15 amino acids. Germline loops: CDR1 SGDLS, CDR2 YYNGEE. The CDR3 bases are TGTGCCAGCAGCGTGAGACTAGCGACCTACAATGAGCAGTTCTTC. Translating it yields CASSVRLATYNEQFF.

J is TRBJ2-5 and V is TRBV6-2 or TRBV6-3; unclear D gene. Trimming removed 8 bases at V and 3 bases at J, with 10 bases between. From germline, CDR1 is MNHEY and CDR2 SVGEGT. The CDR3 is 12 residues long. The CDR3 spells CASGQYEETQYF. Written as DNA, the CDR3 is TGTGCCAGCGGGCAGTATGAAGAGACCCAGTACTTC.

The chain links TRBV27 to TRBJ2-3; 12 positions agree with TRBD2. Losses at the gene ends were 5 bases for V and 5 bases for J; bases not matched to a gene: 5. Germline-derived CDR1 and CDR2 are MNHEY and SMNVEV (reference sequence). CDR3 size: 15 residues. The CDR3 coding sequence is TGTGCCAGCAGTCCGCTAGCGGGAGGGTTAGATACGCAGTATTTT. It codes for CASSPLAGGLDTQYF.

This clonotype appeared many times. V gene TRBV12-3 or TRBV12-4 combines with J gene TRBJ2-6; perhaps TRBD2 as D (5 bases). V gave up 6 bases and J gave up 0 bases, with 9 bases separating them. The CDR3 is 15 residues long. The CDR3 here is CASSLRDSGANVLTF. The CDR3 region has the DNA TGTGCCAGCAGCCTCCGGGACTCTGGGGCCAACGTCCTGACTTTC.

The genes are TRBV7-2 and TRBJ2-5, with 7 bases lining up with TRBD1. This CDR3 spans 13 amino acids. From germline, CDR1 is SGHTA and CDR2 FQGNSA. Germline trimming cut 6 bases from V and 4 bases from J; bases unmatched to any gene: 5. The CDR3: CASRKGGLETQYF. The CDR3 DNA reads TGTGCCAGCAGGAAAGGGGGCTTAGAGACCCAGTACTTC.

V usage is TRBV4-3 and J usage is TRBJ1-2, with D unresolved. This CDR3 comprises 14 residues. CDR1 is LGHNA and CDR2 is YSLEER in the germline V gene. Trimming shortened V by 0 bases and J by 7 bases, and 12 bases separated the two germline ends. The CDR3 DNA sequence: TGCGCCAGCAGCCAAGATCTTGAGGGCGGTGGCTACACCTTC. Translation gives CASSQDLEGGGYTF.

This clonotype was seen many times. The chain links TRBV29-1 to TRBJ2-5, with TRBD1 matching 7 bases. The CDR3 has 13 residues. The V segment lost 5 bases and the J segment 6 bases; nucleotides outside the gene matches: 9. Germline values: CDR1 SQVTM, CDR2 ANQGSEA. The CDR3: CSVHGQVGKTQYF. The CDR3 coding sequence is TGCAGCGTTCATGGACAGGTGGGAAAGACCCAGTACTTC.

This rearrangement joins TRBV7-2 to TRBJ2-4, with D perhaps given as TRBD1 or TRBD2 (5 bases each). Trimming pared 5 bases from V and 0 bases from J, leaving 17 bases between. Germline V gene lookup returns CDR1 SGHTA and CDR2 FQGNSA. The CDR3 loop spans 17 amino acids. The CDR3 loop is CASSVTGYRIAKNIQYF. The DNA for the CDR3 is TGTGCCAGCAGCGTGACGGGGTACAGGATAGCCAAAAACATTCAGTACTTC.

This clonotype was seen only a few times. The V gene is TRBV9, the J gene TRBJ2-3, with a weak D call TRBD1 (5 bases). Germline CDR1 SGDLS, CDR2 YYNGEE. Trimming shortened V by 1 base and J by 6 bases, and 15 bases separated the two germline ends. The CDR3 is 15 amino acids. The CDR3 DNA follows: TGTGCCAGCAGCGTATTTCAGGGTTTCATGGATACGCAGTATTTT. Protein product: CASSVFQGFMDTQYF.

The rearrangement links TRBV27 to TRBJ2-1; TRBD2 matches 8 bases. CDR3 length: 16 residues. V trimming: 0 bases; J trimming: 4 bases; junction bases outside the gene matches: 5. Germline V gene lookup returns CDR1 MNHEY and CDR2 SMNVEV (reference sequence). As DNA, the CDR3 is TGTGCCAGCAGTTTATCATCCGGCGGGGGGTACAATGAGCAGTTCTTC. It translates to CASSLSSGGGYNEQFF.

The chain recombines TRBV4-2 with TRBJ2-4, with D possibly TRBD1 on 6 matching bases. V lost 6 bases to trimming and J lost 8 bases, with 20 bases between them. CDR1 is LGHNA, CDR2 YNFKEQ, per germline. The length of the CDR3 is 15 residues. CDR3 DNA sequence: TGTGCCAGCAGTCCGGGACACCCGATCGGGGACATTCAGTACTTC. Encoded protein: CASSPGHPIGDIQYF.

V usage is TRBV2 and J usage is TRBJ2-1; either TRBD1 or TRBD2 may supply D (5 bases each). The CDR3 extends over 14 amino acids. The V gene's germline CDR1 is SNHLY and CDR2 FYNNEI. Trimming removed 7 bases at V and 3 bases at J, with 13 bases between. CDR3 sequence reads: CASTTGTYYNEQFF. The CDR3 coding sequence is TGTGCCAGCACCACCGGGACCTACTACAATGAGCAGTTCTTC.

The chain employs TRBV6-5 and TRBJ2-1; 8 nucleotides agree with TRBD1. V dropped 6 bases and J dropped 13; count of bases not matched to a gene: 14. CDR1 and CDR2 from the germline V gene are MNHEY and SVGAGI. This CDR3 region has 14 residues. The CDR3 nucleotides read TGTGCCAGCAGCTGGACAGGGTACCAAGCGACCCAGTTCTTC. Translating gives CASSWTGYQATQFF.